These T cell receptor beta chains were read from a single sample in a study of vaccination effects on CD4 cells after COVID-19. Measured with immunoSEQ multiplex PCR; TCRdb has only the in-frame clones, and not every one. Of 25,000 to 35,000 clones in the sample, over 70% were seen once. Their antigen targets remain unknown. This specimen consisted of CD4+ T cells from PBMCs cultured with SARS-CoV-2 spike peptides, obtained before COVID-19 vaccination. The receptor source for this set is a human donor who received a COVID-19 vaccine. The CDR3 runs from the conserved cysteine through the conserved F or W.

v_gene	j_gene	CDR3aa
TRBV15	TRBJ2-1	CATSRAQGVPFF
TRBV19	TRBJ1-2	CASSLGVNYGYTF
TRBV19	TRBJ1-2	CASKSRDRVYGYTF
TRBV5-1	TRBJ1-4	CASSLVDRGDEKLFF
TRBV28	TRBJ1-5	CASSLLTGIHTLAQHF
TRBV3-1/TRBV3-2	TRBJ2-2	CGTRGAGELFF
TRBV5-8	TRBJ2-1	CASSLGTGSNEQFF
TRBV30	TRBJ2-5	CAQGSRETQYF
TRBV6-5	TRBJ1-4	CASSYTLGTNEKLFF
TRBV5-1	TRBJ2-1	CASRGDGSYNEQFF
TRBV14	TRBJ1-2	CASSPFQGTYGYTF
TRBV12-5	TRBJ2-5	CASGSGQAGETQYF
TRBV28	TRBJ1-2	CASNLVNRGGGYTF
TRBV5-6	TRBJ1-1	CASSFGKGRGSTEAFF
TRBV28	TRBJ2-3	CASSSGTFDTQYF
TRBV5-6	TRBJ1-6	CASSSGQTNSPLHF
TRBV7-9	TRBJ2-3	CASSLFPDPIHF
TRBV7-3	TRBJ2-1	CASSLQGGRGVDEQFF
TRBV5-4	TRBJ2-3	CASSLKTTRADTQYF
TRBV4-1	TRBJ2-3	CASSRQGVSDTQYF
TRBV6-1	TRBJ1-1	CASSEGGLNTEAFF
TRBV4-3	TRBJ1-2	CASSQFSGVPDSYGYTF
TRBV5-1	TRBJ1-5	CASSPWTGGNQPQHF
TRBV19	TRBJ1-1	CASQRILNTEAFF
TRBV5-4	TRBJ2-7	CASSLGTGYEQYF
TRBV6-5	TRBJ1-1	CASSSRMLNTEAFF
TRBV5-1	TRBJ1-2	CASSPVPRTRRGYTF
TRBV28	TRBJ1-2	CASSGGQGAPGYTF
TRBV19	TRBJ2-7	CASSITGGRSYEQYF
TRBV19	TRBJ2-1	CASLPREGGNEQFF
TRBV29-1	TRBJ2-3	CSSIWSTDTQYF
TRBV2	TRBJ2-7	CASSDRSPGLARSAYEQYF
TRBV28	TRBJ1-1	CASGGSKAEAFF
TRBV4-2	TRBJ1-1	CASSQDGQGWNTEAFF
TRBV2	TRBJ1-3	CASSEARFSGNTIYF
TRBV21-1	TRBJ2-3	CASSKSRVHSDTQYF
TRBV9	TRBJ2-7	CASSTSEGYEQYF
TRBV5-1	TRBJ1-1	CASSPTGGDTEAFF
TRBV2	TRBJ2-1	CASSELNEQFF
TRBV14	TRBJ2-7	CASSLLAGGLYEQYF